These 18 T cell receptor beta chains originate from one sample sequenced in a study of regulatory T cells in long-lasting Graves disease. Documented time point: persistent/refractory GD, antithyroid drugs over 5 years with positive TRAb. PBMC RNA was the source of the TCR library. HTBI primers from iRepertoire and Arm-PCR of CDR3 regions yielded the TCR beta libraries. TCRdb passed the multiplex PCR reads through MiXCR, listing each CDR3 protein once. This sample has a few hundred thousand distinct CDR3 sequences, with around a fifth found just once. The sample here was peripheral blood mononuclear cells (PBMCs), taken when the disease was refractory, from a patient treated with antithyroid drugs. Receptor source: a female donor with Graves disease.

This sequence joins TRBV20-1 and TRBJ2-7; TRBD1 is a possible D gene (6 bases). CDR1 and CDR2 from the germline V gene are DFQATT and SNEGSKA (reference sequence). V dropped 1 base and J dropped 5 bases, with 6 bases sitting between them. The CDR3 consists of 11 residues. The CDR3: CSARGGHEQYF. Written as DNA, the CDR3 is TGCAGTGCTAGAGGGGGGCACGAGCAGTACTTC.

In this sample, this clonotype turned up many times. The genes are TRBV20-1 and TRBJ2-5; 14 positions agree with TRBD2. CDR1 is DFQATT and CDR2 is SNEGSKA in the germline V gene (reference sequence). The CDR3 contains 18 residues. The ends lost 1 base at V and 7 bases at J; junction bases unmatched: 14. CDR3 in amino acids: CSARGGGLAGGHVGTQYF. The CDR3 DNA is TGCAGTGCTAGAGGGGGCGGACTAGCGGGGGGCCATGTAGGGACCCAGTACTTC.

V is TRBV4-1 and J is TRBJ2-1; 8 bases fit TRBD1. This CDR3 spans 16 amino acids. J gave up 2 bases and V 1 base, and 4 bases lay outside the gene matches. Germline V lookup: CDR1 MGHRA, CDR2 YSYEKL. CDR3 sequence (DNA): TGCGCCAGCAGCCAAGTCGGACAGGGCACCTACAATGAGCAGTTCTTC. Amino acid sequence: CASSQVGQGTYNEQFF.

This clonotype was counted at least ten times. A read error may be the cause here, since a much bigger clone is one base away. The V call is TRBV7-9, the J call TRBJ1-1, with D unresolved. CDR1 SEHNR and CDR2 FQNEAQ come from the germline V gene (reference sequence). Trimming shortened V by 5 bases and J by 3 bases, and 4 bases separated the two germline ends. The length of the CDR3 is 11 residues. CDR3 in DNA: TGTGCCAGCAGCCCGTACACTGAAGCTTTCTTT. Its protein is CASSPYTEAFF.

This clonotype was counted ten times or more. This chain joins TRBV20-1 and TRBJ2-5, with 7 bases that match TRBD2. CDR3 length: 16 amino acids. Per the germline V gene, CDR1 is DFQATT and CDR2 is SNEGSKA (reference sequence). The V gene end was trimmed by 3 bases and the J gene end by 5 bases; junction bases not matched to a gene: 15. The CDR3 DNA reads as TGCAGTGCTAGCCCTACTTCGGGGGAGGGTTTGGAGACCCAGTACTTC. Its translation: CSASPTSGEGLETQYF.

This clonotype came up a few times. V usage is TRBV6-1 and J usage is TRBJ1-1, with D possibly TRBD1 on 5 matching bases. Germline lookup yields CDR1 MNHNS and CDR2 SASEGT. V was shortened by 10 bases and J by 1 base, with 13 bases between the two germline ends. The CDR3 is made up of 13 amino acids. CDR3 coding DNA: TGTGCCACCCCCTTTGGGGGGAACACTGAAGCTTTCTTT. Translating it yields CATPFGGNTEAFF.

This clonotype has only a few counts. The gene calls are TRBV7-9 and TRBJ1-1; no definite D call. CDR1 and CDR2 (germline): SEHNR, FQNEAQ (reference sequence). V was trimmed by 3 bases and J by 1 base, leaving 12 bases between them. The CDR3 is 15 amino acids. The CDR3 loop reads CASSFAGGSNTEAFF. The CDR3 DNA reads TGTGCCAGCAGCTTTGCAGGCGGATCGAACACTGAAGCTTTCTTT.

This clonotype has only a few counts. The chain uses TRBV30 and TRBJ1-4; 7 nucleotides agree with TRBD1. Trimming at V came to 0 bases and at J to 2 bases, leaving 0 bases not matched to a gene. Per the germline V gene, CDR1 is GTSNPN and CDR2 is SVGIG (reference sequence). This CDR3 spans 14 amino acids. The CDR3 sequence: CAWSVQGTNEKLFF. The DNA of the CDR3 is TGTGCCTGGAGTGTACAGGGGACTAATGAAAAACTGTTTTTT.

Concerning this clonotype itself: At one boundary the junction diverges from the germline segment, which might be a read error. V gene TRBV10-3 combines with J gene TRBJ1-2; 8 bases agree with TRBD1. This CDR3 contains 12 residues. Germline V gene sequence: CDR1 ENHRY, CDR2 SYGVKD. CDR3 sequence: CTISDRGFGYTF. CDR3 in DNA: TGTACCATCAGTGACAGGGGCTTTGGCTACACCTTC.

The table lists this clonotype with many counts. CDR3 amino acids: CASSEKPGYSNQPQHF. As DNA, the CDR3 is TGTGCCAGCAGTGAAAAACCCGGGTATAGCAATCAGCCCCAGCATTTT. The chain carries TRBV6-1 and TRBJ1-5; D is ambiguous. Per the germline V gene, CDR1 is MNHNS and CDR2 is SASEGT. V was trimmed by 2 bases and J by 0 bases, leaving 11 bases between them. The length of the CDR3 is 16 residues.

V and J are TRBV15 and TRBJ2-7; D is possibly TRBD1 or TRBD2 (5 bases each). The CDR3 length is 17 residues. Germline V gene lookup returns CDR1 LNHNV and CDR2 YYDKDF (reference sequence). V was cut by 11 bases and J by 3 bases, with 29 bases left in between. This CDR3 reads CAHQPEIVGGGGYEQYF. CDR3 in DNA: TGTGCCCATCAACCAGAGATAGTAGGCGGTGGGGGCTACGAGCAGTACTTC.

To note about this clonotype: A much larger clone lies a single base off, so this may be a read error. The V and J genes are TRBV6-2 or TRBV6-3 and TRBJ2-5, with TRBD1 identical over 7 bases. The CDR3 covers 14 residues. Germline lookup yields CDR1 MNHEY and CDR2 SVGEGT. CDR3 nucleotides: TGTGCCGGCAGAATGAAGGGGGCCTTGGAGACCCAGTACTTC. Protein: CAGRMKGALETQYF.

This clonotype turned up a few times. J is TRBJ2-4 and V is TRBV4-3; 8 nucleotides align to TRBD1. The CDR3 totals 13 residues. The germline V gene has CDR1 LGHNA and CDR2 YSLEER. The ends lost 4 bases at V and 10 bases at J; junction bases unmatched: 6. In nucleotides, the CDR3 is TGCGCCAGCAGCCCCGGGACAGGAGAAATTCAGTACTTC. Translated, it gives CASSPGTGEIQYF.

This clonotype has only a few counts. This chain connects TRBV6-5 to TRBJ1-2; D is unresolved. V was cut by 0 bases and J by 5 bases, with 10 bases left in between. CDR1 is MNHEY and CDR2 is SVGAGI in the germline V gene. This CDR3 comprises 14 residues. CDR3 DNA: TGTGCCAGCAGTTACTCGTACGGCTCTTATGGCTACACCTTC. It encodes CASSYSYGSYGYTF.

DNA of the CDR3: TGTGCCAGTAGTACTTACTCACAGGGGCGAGTGAACACTGAAGCTTTCTTT. Its protein product is CASSTYSQGRVNTEAFF. This chain joins TRBV19 and TRBJ1-1, with 7 bases lining up with TRBD1. The junction had 11 bases not matched to a gene; V was cut back by 4 bases and J by 0 bases. Germline CDR1 and CDR2: LNHDA and SQIVND (reference sequence). This CDR3 contains 17 residues.

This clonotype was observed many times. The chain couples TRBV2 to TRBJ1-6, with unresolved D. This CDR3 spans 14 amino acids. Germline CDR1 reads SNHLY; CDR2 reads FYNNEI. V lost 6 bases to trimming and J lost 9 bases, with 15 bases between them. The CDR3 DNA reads TGTGCCAGCAGCAGAGACGGACGTAGTTCACCCCTCCACTTT. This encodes CASSRDGRSSPLHF. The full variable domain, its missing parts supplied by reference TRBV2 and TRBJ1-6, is EPEVTQTPSHQVTQMGQEVILRCVPISNHLYFYWYRQILGQKVEFLVSFYNNEISEKSEIFDDQFSVERPDGSNFTLKIRSTKLEDSAMYFCASSRDGRSSPLHFGNGTRLTVT.

The CDR3: CSARRTSGMAEQYF. The CDR3 bases are TGCAGTGCTAGGCGGACTAGCGGGATGGCCGAGCAGTACTTC. The V call is TRBV20-1, the J call TRBJ2-7, with 12 bases aligning to TRBD2. The CDR3 spans 14 residues. The V and J ends lost 3 bases and 6 bases, in that order; junction bases with no gene match: 6. Germline assignment: CDR1 DFQATT and CDR2 SNEGSKA (reference sequence).

The CDR3 protein is CASSQRQGAPGELFF. The DNA of the CDR3 is TGTGCCAGCAGCCAAAGACAGGGGGCCCCCGGGGAGCTGTTTTTT. V and J are TRBV7-8 and TRBJ2-2; 10 nucleotides align to TRBD1. This CDR3 is 15 amino acids long. CDR1 is SGHVS and CDR2 is FQNEAQ in the germline V gene. V lost 5 bases, J lost 6 bases, and 6 bases stayed unmatched.